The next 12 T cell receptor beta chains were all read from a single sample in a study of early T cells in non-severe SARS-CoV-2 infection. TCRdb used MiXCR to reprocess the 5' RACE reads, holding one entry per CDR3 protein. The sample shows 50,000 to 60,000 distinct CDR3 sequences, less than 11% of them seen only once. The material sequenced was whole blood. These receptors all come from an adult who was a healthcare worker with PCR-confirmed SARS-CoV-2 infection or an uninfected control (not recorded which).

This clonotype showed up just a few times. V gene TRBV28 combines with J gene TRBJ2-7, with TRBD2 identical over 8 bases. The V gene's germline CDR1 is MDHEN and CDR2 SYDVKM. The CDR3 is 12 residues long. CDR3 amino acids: CATGRGSYEQYF. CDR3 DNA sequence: TGTGCGACCGGGAGGGGCTCCTACGAGCAGTACTTC. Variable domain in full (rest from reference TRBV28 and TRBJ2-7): DVKVTQSSRYLVKRTGEKVFLECVQDMDHENMFWYRQDPGLGLRLIYFSYDVKMKEKGDIPEGYSVSREKKERFSLILESASTNQTSMYLCATGRGSYEQYFGPGTRLTVT.

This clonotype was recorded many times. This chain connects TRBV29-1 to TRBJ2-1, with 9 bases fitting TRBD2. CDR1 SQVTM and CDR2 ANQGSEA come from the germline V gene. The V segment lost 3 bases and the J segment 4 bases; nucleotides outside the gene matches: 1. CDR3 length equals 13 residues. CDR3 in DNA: TGCAGCGTTGAGGCGGGGGGGTACAATGAGCAGTTCTTC. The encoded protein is CSVEAGGYNEQFF.

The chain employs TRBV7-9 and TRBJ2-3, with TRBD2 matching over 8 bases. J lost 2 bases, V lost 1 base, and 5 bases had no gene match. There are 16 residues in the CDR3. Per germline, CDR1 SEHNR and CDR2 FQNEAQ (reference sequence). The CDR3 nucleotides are TGTGCCAGCAGCTTAGGGGCTAGCGGGTACACAGATACGCAGTATTTT. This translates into CASSLGASGYTDTQYF. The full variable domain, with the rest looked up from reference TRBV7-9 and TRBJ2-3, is DTGVSQNPRHKITKRGQNVTFRCDPISEHNRLYWYRQTLGQGPEFLTYFQNEAQLEKSRLLSDRFSAERPKGSFSTLEIQRTEQGDSAMYLCASSLGASGYTDTQYFGPGTRLTVL.

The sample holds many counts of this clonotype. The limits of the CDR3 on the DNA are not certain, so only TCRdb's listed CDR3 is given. CDR3 amino acids: CASPRIAGGRTPGSCFF. The rearrangement uses TRBV21-1 and TRBJ2-2; the table's D call TRBD2 went unverified against the DNA. TRBV21-1 is a pseudogene locus. With termini counted, the CDR3 has 17 amino acids.

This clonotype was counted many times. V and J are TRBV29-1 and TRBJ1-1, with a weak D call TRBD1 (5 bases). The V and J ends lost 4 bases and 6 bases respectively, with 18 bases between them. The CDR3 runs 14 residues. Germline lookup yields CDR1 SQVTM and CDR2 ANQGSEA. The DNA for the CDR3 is TGCAGCGTTGCGTCTCGGGACGGGATCGCTGAAGCTTTCTTT. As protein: CSVASRDGIAEAFF. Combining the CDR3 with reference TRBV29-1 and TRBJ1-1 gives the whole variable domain SAVISQKPSRDICQRGTSLTIQCQVDSQVTMMFWYRQQPGQSLTLIATANQGSEATYESGFVIDKFPISRPNLTFSTLTVSNMSPEDSSIYLCSVASRDGIAEAFFGQGTRLTVV.

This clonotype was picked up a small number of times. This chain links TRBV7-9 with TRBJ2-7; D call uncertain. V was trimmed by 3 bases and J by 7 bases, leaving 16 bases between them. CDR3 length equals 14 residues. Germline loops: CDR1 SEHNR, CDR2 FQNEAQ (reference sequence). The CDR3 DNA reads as TGTGCCAGCAGCTTTGGGTCCGTGGTAGGGGAGCAGTACTTC. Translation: CASSFGSVVGEQYF.

The CDR3 bases are TGTGCCAGCAGCCAAGGGGTCGGGCTAGAGACCCAGTACTTC. This encodes CASSQGVGLETQYF. This chain joins TRBV3-1 and TRBJ2-5; the D is unclear. The CDR3 totals 14 residues. From germline, CDR1 is LGHDT and CDR2 YNNKEL (reference sequence). The V end was cut by 1 base, the J end by 4 bases, with 10 bases between.

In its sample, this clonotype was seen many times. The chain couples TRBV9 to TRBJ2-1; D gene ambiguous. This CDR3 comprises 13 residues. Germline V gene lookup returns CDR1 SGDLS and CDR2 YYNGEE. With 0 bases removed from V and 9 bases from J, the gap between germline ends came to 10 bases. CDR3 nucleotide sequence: TGTGCCAGCAGCGTAGCAGACTTCGGTGAGCAGTTCTTC. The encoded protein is CASSVADFGEQFF.

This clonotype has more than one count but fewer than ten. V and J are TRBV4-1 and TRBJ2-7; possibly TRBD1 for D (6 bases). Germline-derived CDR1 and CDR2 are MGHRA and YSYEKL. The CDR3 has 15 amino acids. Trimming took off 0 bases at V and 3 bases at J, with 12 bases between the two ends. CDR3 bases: TGCGCCAGCAGCCAAGAGGGGGCGCGAAGCTACGAGCAGTACTTC. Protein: CASSQEGARSYEQYF.

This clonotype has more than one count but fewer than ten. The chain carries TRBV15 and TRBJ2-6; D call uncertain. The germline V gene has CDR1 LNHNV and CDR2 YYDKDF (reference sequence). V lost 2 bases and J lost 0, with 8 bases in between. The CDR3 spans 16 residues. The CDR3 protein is CATSRHLASGANVLTF. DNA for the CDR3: TGTGCCACCAGCAGACACCTCGCCTCTGGGGCCAACGTCCTGACTTTC. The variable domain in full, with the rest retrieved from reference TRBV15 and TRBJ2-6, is DAMVIQNPRYQVTQFGKPVTLSCSQTLNHNVMYWYQQKSSQAPKLLFHYYDKDFNNEADTPDNFQSRRPNTSFCFLDIRSPGLGDTAMYLCATSRHLASGANVLTFGAGSRLTVL.

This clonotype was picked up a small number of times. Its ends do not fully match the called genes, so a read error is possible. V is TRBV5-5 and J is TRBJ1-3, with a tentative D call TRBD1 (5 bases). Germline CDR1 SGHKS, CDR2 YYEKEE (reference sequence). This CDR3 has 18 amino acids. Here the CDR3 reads CASSLESPGSFSENTIYF. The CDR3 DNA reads TGTGCCAGCAGCTTGGAAAGCCCAGGGTCTTTCTCTGAAAACACCATATATTTT.

This CDR3 reads CSARDGTAGDTQYF. The CDR3 bases are TGCAGTGCTAGAGATGGAACAGCAGGCGATACGCAGTATTTT. The rearrangement joins TRBV20-1 to TRBJ2-3, with D unresolved. The CDR3 is 14 amino acids. Trimming took off 0 bases at V and 6 bases at J, with 13 bases between the two ends. Germline V lookup: CDR1 DFQATT, CDR2 SNEGSKA (reference sequence).